These 20 T cell receptor beta chains were sequenced from one sample in a study of T cell clonotyping in hematopoietic cell transplantation. The table came from immunoSEQ multiplex PCR; TCRdb's copy has only in-frame clones and leaves some out. The table has about 11,000 clones, approximately 92% seen once. The starting material was PBMCs, obtained 100 days after allogeneic stem cell transplant. The receptors derive from a female patient in her 60s who had an allogeneic stem cell transplant from an unrelated donor, so the T cells may come from the graft donor. Some clones in this sample may be carry-over from other donors' samples.

The chain is built from TRBV28 and TRBJ1-4; 7 nucleotides line up with TRBD1. CDR1 and CDR2 from the germline V gene are MDHEN and SYDVKM. V lost 3 bases, J lost 11 bases, and 9 bases stayed unmatched. The CDR3 spans 14 residues. CDR3 sequence reads: CASSFGRATGKLFF. In nucleotides, the CDR3 is TGTGCCAGCAGTTTCGGGCGGGCGACAGGGAAACTGTTTTTT.

The chain combines TRBV19 with TRBJ1-1; D is unclear. The V end was cut by 6 bases, the J end by 4 bases, with 9 bases between. The germline V gene has CDR1 LNHDA and CDR2 SQIVND (reference sequence). CDR3 size: 12 residues. CDR3 amino acids: CASSLSRTEAFF. As DNA, the CDR3 is TGTGCCAGTAGCCTGTCCCGCACTGAAGCTTTCTTT.

This clone was seen just once. The gene calls are TRBV7-9 and TRBJ1-1; D is unclear. The V gene's germline CDR1 is SEHNR and CDR2 FQNEAQ (reference sequence). The CDR3 runs 17 residues. Trimming shortened V by 1 base and J by 0 bases, and 15 bases separated the two germline ends. CDR3 protein: CASSLERKLTVNTEAFF. DNA of the CDR3: TGTGCCAGCAGCTTAGAGCGGAAGTTAACCGTGAACACTGAAGCTTTCTTT.

V is TRBV6-6 and J is TRBJ2-7; the match to TRBD2 covers 11 bases. Germline assignment: CDR1 MNHNY and CDR2 SVGAGI (reference sequence). The CDR3 contains 15 residues. After removal of 0 bases from V and 4 bases from J, the junction contained 2 bases not matched to a gene. Here the CDR3 DNA reads TGTGCCAGCAGTTACTCGACTAGCGGGGCTTACGAGCAGTACTTC. The encoded protein is CASSYSTSGAYEQYF.

This clone was detected only once. The chain joins TRBV9 to TRBJ1-2, with a weak D call TRBD1 (6 bases). Germline CDR1 is SGDLS and CDR2 is YYNGEE. The CDR3 spans 13 residues. The V and J ends lost 5 bases and 0 bases respectively, with 8 bases between them. CDR3 nucleotide sequence: TGTGCCAGCAGGGGGGGCACTAACTATGGCTACACCTTC. It yields the protein CASRGGTNYGYTF. The whole variable domain, filled in from reference TRBV9 and TRBJ1-2, reads DSGVTQTPKHLITATGQRVTLRCSPRSGDLSVYWYQQSLDQGLQFLIQYYNGEERAKGNILERFSAQQFPDLHSELNLSSLELGDSALYFCASRGGTNYGYTFGSGTRLTVV.

The chain's CDR3 is CASSIRLAGGGEFF. CDR3 sequence (DNA): TGTGCCAGTAGTATACGACTAGCGGGAGGTGGGGAGTTCTTC. The V and J genes are TRBV19 and TRBJ2-1; 13 bases are shared with TRBD2. There are 14 residues in the CDR3. Trimming removed 2 bases from V and 14 bases from J; junction bases left unmatched: 6. The V gene's germline CDR1 is LNHDA and CDR2 SQIVND (reference sequence).

The rearrangement links TRBV7-2 to TRBJ1-1; D not resolved. This CDR3 region has 15 residues. V lost 1 base and J lost 0, with 9 bases in between. The germline gives CDR1 SGHTA, CDR2 FQGNSA. CDR3 in amino acids: CASSLVGVMNTEAFF. As DNA, the CDR3 is TGTGCCAGCAGCTTAGTTGGGGTCATGAACACTGAAGCTTTCTTT.

The rearrangement uses TRBV30 and TRBJ2-2, with TRBD2 as a possible D gene (7 bases). The CDR3 contains 15 residues. The ends were cut back, 4 bases at V and 3 bases at J, with 15 bases in the middle. Germline-derived CDR1 and CDR2 are GTSNPN and SVGIG (reference sequence). CDR3 nucleotide sequence: TGTGCCTGGACCTCGGGGGGCAGGGACACCGGGGAGCTGTTTTTT. Translated, it gives CAWTSGGRDTGELFF.

This clone was found a few times. The chain is built from TRBV4-3 and TRBJ2-3; 7 bases line up with TRBD2. The V and J ends lost 1 base and 2 bases, in that order; junction bases with no gene match: 9. The CDR3 covers 17 residues. CDR1 and CDR2 (germline): LGHNA, YSLEER. The CDR3: CASSQASSGALTDTQYF. The CDR3 region has the DNA TGCGCCAGCAGCCAAGCCTCTAGCGGAGCACTCACAGATACGCAGTATTTT.

This clone was seen a few times. The chain has TRBV14 and TRBJ2-1; D unresolved. The CDR3 is 11 residues long. Germline CDR1 SGHDN, CDR2 FVKESK. V lost 5 bases to trimming and J lost 7 bases, with 6 bases between them. CDR3 residues: CASSDWNEQFF. The CDR3 nucleotides are TGTGCCAGCAGCGACTGGAATGAGCAGTTCTTC.

On this clone itself: The same CDR3 can be traced to other DNA sequences in this sample. The chain joins TRBV9 to TRBJ1-1; the match to TRBD1 covers 7 bases. The CDR3 spans 14 residues. The germline V gene encodes CDR1 SGDLS and CDR2 YYNGEE. Losses at the gene ends were 0 bases for V and 5 bases for J; bases not matched to a gene: 4. The CDR3 DNA follows: TGTGCCAGCAGCGTAGCCTACAGGGGAACTGAAGCTTTCTTT. This translates into CASSVAYRGTEAFF.

In this sample, this clone is large. The chain joins TRBV28 to TRBJ1-1, with TRBD1 identical over 7 bases. CDR3 length: 14 residues. V shed 6 bases, J shed 3 bases, and the junction held 7 bases outside the gene matches. The germline V gene encodes CDR1 MDHEN and CDR2 SYDVKM. The CDR3 DNA reads TGTGCCAGCAGCCCAGGGGGGTCCCACACTGAAGCTTTCTTT. Translation: CASSPGGSHTEAFF.

This sequence joins TRBV5-6 and TRBJ2-5, with D maybe TRBD2 (7 bases). This CDR3 comprises 16 residues. Germline V gene lookup returns CDR1 SGHDT and CDR2 YYEEEE. V lost 6 bases to trimming and J lost 2 bases, with 20 bases between them. CDR3 coding DNA: TGTGCCAGCACTCCCTGGGGGGGCCGGCGGCAAGAGACCCAGTACTTC. Amino acid sequence: CASTPWGGRRQETQYF.

This chain uses TRBV29-1 with TRBJ1-5, with TRBD1 identical over 9 bases. The CDR3 is made up of 13 amino acids. J was trimmed by 4 bases and V by 3 bases; bases with no gene match: 1. Germline V CDR1 and CDR2: SQVTM, ANQGSEA. The CDR3 nucleotides read TGCAGCGTTGAGACAGGGGGAAATCAGCCCCAGCATTTT. It is translated as CSVETGGNQPQHF.

A note on this clone: A junction boundary mismatches the germline segment, possibly from a read error. The chain joins TRBV7-9 to TRBJ1-1; no definite D call. Germline V gives CDR1 SEHNR, CDR2 FQNEAQ (reference sequence). This CDR3 spans 12 amino acids. The CDR3 here is CASSSDLFRAYF. In DNA, the CDR3 is TGTGCCAGCAGCTCCGACCTATTCCGGGCCTACTTT.

V gene TRBV14 combines with J gene TRBJ2-1, with D hard to call. This CDR3 has 16 amino acids. CDR1 is SGHDN and CDR2 is FVKESK in the germline V gene. Trimming took 1 base from V and 0 from J, leaving 10 bases between them. CDR3 region: CASSQALLSSYNEQFF. The CDR3 coding sequence is TGTGCCAGCAGCCAAGCACTACTGAGCTCCTACAATGAGCAGTTCTTC.

This chain joins TRBV6-4 and TRBJ2-1; D is unresolved. This CDR3 contains 12 residues. Germline assignment: CDR1 MRHNA and CDR2 SNTAGT. Trimming pared 3 bases from V and 9 bases from J, leaving 9 bases between. The CDR3 nucleotides read TGTGCCAGCAGTGAATCGGGCAGTGAGCAGTTCTTC. This codes for CASSESGSEQFF.

The V gene is TRBV2, the J gene TRBJ2-3, with TRBD1 as a possible D gene (5 bases). V lost 2 bases and J lost 2, with 11 bases in between. Germline assignment: CDR1 SNHLY and CDR2 FYNNEI. The CDR3 consists of 15 residues. DNA for the CDR3: TGTGCCAGCAGTGAACGAGGCAGGGTCACAGATACGCAGTATTTT. Translated: CASSERGRVTDTQYF.

This clone was counted a few times. V gene TRBV7-9 combines with J gene TRBJ1-2; TRBD1 aligns across 8 bases. V gave up 2 bases and J gave up 4 bases; unmatched junction bases: 3. The CDR3 has 14 amino acids. The germline gives CDR1 SEHNR, CDR2 FQNEAQ (reference sequence). In nucleotides, the CDR3 is TGTGCCAGCAGCTTATCCACAGGGGGCTATGGCTACACCTTC. Residues: CASSLSTGGYGYTF.

The V gene is TRBV7-9, the J gene TRBJ2-1, with D perhaps matching TRBD2 (5 bases). V was clipped by 4 bases and J by 9 bases, with 10 bases between them. This CDR3 comprises 12 residues. From germline, CDR1 is SEHNR and CDR2 FQNEAQ (reference sequence). The CDR3 DNA follows: TGTGCCAGCAGCTCTATCGCGGGTGAGCAGTTCTTC. As protein: CASSSIAGEQFF. Using reference TRBV7-9 and TRBJ2-1 for the parts outside the CDR3, the full variable domain is DTGVSQNPRHKITKRGQNVTFRCDPISEHNRLYWYRQTLGQGPEFLTYFQNEAQLEKSRLLSDRFSAERPKGSFSTLEIQRTEQGDSAMYLCASSSIAGEQFFGPGTRLTVL.